This T cell receptor (beta chain) was identified during a study of blood T cell repertoires in COVID-19. Losses at the gene ends were 6 bases for V and 0 bases for J; bases not matched to a gene: 3. The CDR3 runs 14 residues. Germline V CDR1 and CDR2: LGHDT, YNNKEL (reference sequence). Measured with immunoSEQ multiplex PCR; TCRdb has only the in-frame clones, and not every one. The table lists 470,000 or so clones, around 89% of them singletons. This sequence joins TRBV3-1 (or the pseudogene TRBV3-2) and TRBJ1-1, with TRBD1 matching over 8 bases. The sequence came from a woman aged 30 to 39 with acute or convalescent COVID-19. The sequenced material came from peripheral blood. The CDR3 bases are TGTGCCAGCAGGAGGGACAGGCTGAACACTGAAGCTTTCTTT. It translates to CASRRDRLNTEAFF.